The 19 T cell receptor beta chains below were found in one sample sequenced in a study of blood T cell repertoires in COVID-19. TCRdb's copy holds only in-frame clones and misses some; the assay was immunoSEQ multiplex PCR. The sample holds a few hundred thousand clones, approximately 84% seen once. Specimen: PBMCs or T cells enriched from blood (not recorded which). Source of these receptors: a woman aged 18-35 years who had recovered from COVID-19.

The chain recombines TRBV2 with TRBJ2-5; a weak D match, TRBD1 (8 bases). V was clipped by 5 bases and J by 5 bases, with 12 bases between them. The CDR3 loop spans 13 amino acids. The germline V gene encodes CDR1 SNHLY and CDR2 FYNNEI. The chain's CDR3 is CASSIQGGETQYF. In nucleotides, the CDR3 is TGTGCCAGCAGTATACAGGGGGGGGAGACCCAGTACTTC. The complete variable domain, with remaining parts taken from reference TRBV2 and TRBJ2-5, reads EPEVTQTPSHQVTQMGQEVILRCVPISNHLYFYWYRQILGQKVEFLVSFYNNEISEKSEIFDDQFSVERPDGSNFTLKIRSTKLEDSAMYFCASSIQGGETQYFGPGTRLLVL.

V usage is TRBV2 and J usage is TRBJ2-7; TRBD2 is a possible D gene (6 bases). This CDR3 contains 15 residues. The germline V gene has CDR1 SNHLY and CDR2 FYNNEI. Trimming removed 6 bases at V and 0 bases at J, with 15 bases between. The CDR3 here is CASRPGTVSSYEQYF. The CDR3 DNA is TGTGCCAGCAGACCTGGGACTGTTAGCTCCTACGAGCAGTACTTC.

CDR3 nucleotides: TGTGCCAGCTCAGTGGGGACAGGCCAGAACTATGGCTACACCTTC. As protein: CASSVGTGQNYGYTF. The chain recombines TRBV18 with TRBJ1-2, with 8 bases that match TRBD1. Germline CDR1 and CDR2: KGHSH and LQKENI. This CDR3 spans 15 amino acids. Trimming at V came to 5 bases and at J to 2 bases, leaving 7 bases not matched to a gene.

DNA of the CDR3: TGTGCCAGCTCACCAATGGACAGGGGCGCTTCAGACTATGGCTACACCTTC. Its translation is CASSPMDRGASDYGYTF. This chain uses TRBV18 with TRBJ1-2; TRBD1 aligns across 9 bases. The CDR3 consists of 17 residues. In germline, CDR1 is KGHSH, CDR2 LQKENI. The V and J ends lost 2 bases and 3 bases, in that order; junction bases with no gene match: 10.

The rearrangement uses TRBV5-1 and TRBJ1-3; D is unresolved. The CDR3 contains 17 residues. The germline V and J ends were trimmed by 0 bases and 0 bases, with 13 bases remaining between them. CDR1 and CDR2 from the germline V gene are SGHRS and YFSETQ. In DNA, the CDR3 is TGCGCCAGCAGCTTGGTAGGGAGCGGCTCCTCTGGAAACACCATATATTTT. Protein sequence: CASSLVGSGSSGNTIYF.

This rearrangement joins TRBV30 to TRBJ2-7, with TRBD2 as a possible D gene (5 bases). The CDR3 runs 13 residues. The ends were cut back, 1 base at V and 5 bases at J, with 12 bases in the middle. Germline assignment: CDR1 GTSNPN and CDR2 SVGIG (reference sequence). In DNA form, the CDR3 reads TGTGCCTGGAGTGGGTTTTTGAGGGACGAGCAGTACTTC. Translation: CAWSGFLRDEQYF.

This rearrangement joins TRBV7-3 to TRBJ2-3, with a tentative D call TRBD2 (5 bases). CDR3 length: 13 amino acids. Germline CDR1 is SGHTA and CDR2 is FQGTGA. V was clipped by 5 bases and J by 0 bases, with 6 bases between them. The CDR3 reads CASSRGSTDTQYF. The CDR3 coding sequence is TGTGCCAGCAGCCGAGGGAGCACAGATACGCAGTATTTT.

The chain links TRBV27 to TRBJ1-6; no definite D call. Trimming took off 6 bases at V and 9 bases at J, with 9 bases between the two ends. The CDR3 consists of 12 residues. Germline V lookup: CDR1 MNHEY, CDR2 SMNVEV (reference sequence). The CDR3 spells CASSGRGSPLHF. The CDR3 region has the DNA TGTGCCAGCAGCGGACGGGGTTCACCCCTCCACTTT.

The chain couples TRBV12-5 to TRBJ1-2; D is possibly TRBD1 (6 bases). V was pared by 8 bases and J by 8 bases, with 15 bases between. The length of the CDR3 is 12 residues. Germline V gene data show CDR1 as LGHNT and CDR2 as FRNRAP. The CDR3 DNA reads as TGTGCTAGTTGGTCGACAGGTCGGGGCTACACCTTC. It is translated as CASWSTGRGYTF.

J is TRBJ2-1 and V is TRBV7-3, with unresolved D. The CDR3 has 12 amino acids. Per the germline V gene, CDR1 is SGHTA and CDR2 is FQGTGA. The ends were cut back, 6 bases at V and 9 bases at J, with 12 bases in the middle. CDR3 sequence reads: CASRANTGEQFF. In DNA form, the CDR3 reads TGTGCCAGCAGGGCCAATACGGGTGAGCAGTTCTTC.

The rearrangement links TRBV28 to TRBJ1-4; no reliable D call. This CDR3 has 14 amino acids. The germline V and J ends were trimmed by 6 bases and 2 bases, with 10 bases remaining between them. The germline CDR1 and CDR2 sequences are MDHEN and SYDVKM. The CDR3 spells CASSLGGTNEKLFF. The CDR3 region has the DNA TGTGCCAGCAGCCTAGGTGGGACTAATGAAAAACTGTTTTTT.

The V gene is TRBV24-1, the J gene TRBJ2-3; 8 positions match TRBD1. J was trimmed by 2 bases and V by 5 bases; bases with no gene match: 5. The germline gives CDR1 KGHDR, CDR2 SFDVKD. The CDR3 covers 15 residues. Here the CDR3 DNA reads TGTGCCACCAGTGGTGACCAGGGGGCCACAGATACGCAGTATTTT. Amino acid sequence: CATSGDQGATDTQYF.

This chain connects TRBV30 to TRBJ1-6; tentative D call: TRBD1 (6 bases). The CDR3 sequence is 18 residues long. The germline CDR1 and CDR2 sequences are GTSNPN and SVGIG (reference sequence). V was clipped by 2 bases and J by 0 bases, with 17 bases between them. DNA for the CDR3: TGTGCCTGGAGTAAAATACAGGGATTAAGCTCCTATAATTCACCCCTCCACTTT. Residues: CAWSKIQGLSSYNSPLHF.

V gene TRBV10-1 combines with J gene TRBJ1-5, with unresolved D. The V end lost 8 bases, the J end lost 0 bases, and 17 bases lay between the germline ends. CDR3 size: 16 residues. CDR1 and CDR2 (germline): WNHNN, SYGVQD (reference sequence). CDR3 DNA: TGCGCCAGCCGGGAGCTCAACGAATATAGCAATCAGCCCCAGCATTTT. Translation gives CASRELNEYSNQPQHF.

The V call is TRBV3-1 (or the pseudogene TRBV3-2), the J call TRBJ2-5; the D gene is possibly TRBD1 (5 bases). This CDR3 is 13 amino acids long. Germline V gene lookup returns CDR1 LGHDT and CDR2 YNNKEL (reference sequence). V lost 4 bases to trimming and J lost 5 bases, with 11 bases between them. The CDR3 reads CASSRGRYETQYF. In DNA form, the CDR3 reads TGTGCCAGCAGCCGGGGCAGGTATGAGACCCAGTACTTC.

Only one count was recorded for this clone. The rearrangement joins TRBV27 to TRBJ2-7; D is unresolved. The germline CDR1 and CDR2 sequences are MNHEY and SMNVEV (reference sequence). The CDR3 runs 12 residues. V lost 5 bases to trimming and J lost 6 bases, with 11 bases between them. In DNA, the CDR3 is TGTGCCAGCAGTCCCCCAGGTTCCGAGCAGTACTTC. Residues: CASSPPGSEQYF.

This clone was picked up a small number of times. V gene TRBV7-9 combines with J gene TRBJ1-3, with TRBD1 identical over 10 bases. CDR1 and CDR2 (germline): SEHNR, FQNEAQ (reference sequence). This CDR3 region has 17 residues. Trimming cost V 5 bases and J 1 base; bases outside gene matches: 8. The CDR3 bases are TGTGCCAGCAGCCAAGTAGGGACAGGGGAATCTGGAAACACCATATATTTT. Encoded protein: CASSQVGTGESGNTIYF.

V and J are TRBV19 and TRBJ2-2; D is possibly TRBD1 (6 bases). V was shortened by 5 bases and J by 7 bases, with 14 bases between the two germline ends. CDR3 size: 14 residues. Germline CDR1 reads LNHDA; CDR2 reads SQIVND (reference sequence). The CDR3 protein is CASSGSGAIGELFF. Written as DNA, the CDR3 is TGTGCCAGTAGTGGGTCAGGGGCGATCGGGGAGCTGTTTTTT.

The V and J genes are TRBV30 and TRBJ1-1; maybe TRBD1 (6 bases). The CDR3 sequence is 14 residues long. CDR1 is GTSNPN, CDR2 SVGIG, per germline (reference sequence). Trimming took off 2 bases at V and 7 bases at J, with 17 bases between the two ends. In DNA, the CDR3 is TGTGCCTGGAGTAGCGTGCAGGGGTATATTGAAGCTTTCTTT. Translated: CAWSSVQGYIEAFF.